This TCR beta chain was sequenced during a study of shared clonotypes between healthy human individuals. The study drew its donors from healthy HIV-negative adults without recent acute infections or vaccinations. CD4+ cells underwent separation, giving CD45RA+ naive and CD45RA-negative memory subsets. Worth noting for this clone: Its matching antigen is unknown.

This CDR3 is built from 13 residues. CDR1 is MNHEY, CDR2 SVGAGI, per germline. The ends were cut back, 6 bases at V and 6 bases at J, with 15 bases in the middle. Deep was the level used in running the assay. The table came from immunoSEQ multiplex PCR; TCRdb's copy has only in-frame clones and leaves some out. The sample contains 2 million to 3 million clones, approximately 92% of which appear only once. Study-level points and caveats: Approximately 5.1% was the fraction of naive CD4 clonotypes found shared across four donors.

The chain couples TRBV6-5 to TRBJ2-7, with D possibly being TRBD1 (7 bases). The sequencing sample was made of naive CD4+ T cells sorted from blood. Noted subset: CD45RA+ positively selected. This TCR was sampled from a man aged 18 to 29 in good health. For the CDR3, the DNA is TGTGCCAGCAGGGGAACAGGGGAGGTCGAGCAGTACTTC. Protein product: CASRGTGEVEQYF.